The source of this T cell receptor (beta chain) is a study of blood T cell repertoires in COVID-19 (dated by TCRdb to about 2020). Looking at the study overall: Collaborator samples came from the United States, Italy and Spain and covered acute and convalescent phases of COVID-19. The prospective study material was composed of cDNA or gDNA derived from T cells, B-cell-depleted T cells, or PBMCs. The dataset comprised deeply sampled blood TCRbeta repertoires from subjects exposed to, actively infected with, or recovered from COVID-19. The repertoires were released in a freely available public database intended as a resource for research on the immune response to SARS-CoV-2. The samples were drawn from the first 160 participants of the ongoing ImmuneRACE study and from over a thousand subjects provided by 6 global collaborators. Nearly every sample came with metadata listing a de-identified subject ID, COVID-19 status, age in years and sex. HLA class I and class II types, where available, came from metadata supplied by the sample provider rather than from assay-based typing.

TCRbeta CDR3 regions were amplified from genomic DNA using the immunoSEQ Assay, a bias-controlled multiplex PCR. The paper's data handling went like this. The number of nucleated cells in each sample was estimated from the amplification of reference gene primers within the assay. To quantify the absolute abundance of each unique TCRbeta CDR3 rearrangement, sequence reads were collapsed and filtered. For each sample, productive Simpson clonality was calculated as the square root of Simpson's diversity index over productive rearrangements. Not all clones reach the TCRdb copy of this immuneACCESS table, which keeps in-frame sequences only. Checked studies attribute under half of the gap to unresolved V genes and leave the rest unexplained. V, J and clone size were drawn from that table, and D and trimming were deduced from the DNA. For this sample the table gives over 100,000 clones, of which roughly 83% were detected only once. The ten largest clones represent 3% to 4% of the sample.

The germline V gene yields MNHEY for CDR1 and SVGAGI for CDR2. Including the terminal cysteine and phenylalanine, the CDR3 comprises 16 residues. Just the 48-base CDR3 DNA is kept, in frame starting at base 1. V gives up 0 bases and J gives up 6 bases, and the segment between their germline ends measures 12 bases. About this clone itself: It lacks a known antigen. No much larger clone is present one base from it, and per-base qualities are unavailable.

Study-wide findings and limitations: Clinical and demographic metadata were provided uncurated, with the amount varying by source and participant.

The collaborating institutions used their own protocols to collect whole blood in K2EDTA tubes. Collaborator samples were shipped for TCRbeta analysis as frozen whole blood, isolated PBMCs, or DNA extracted from either sample type. Rearrangement joined TRBV6-5 to TRBJ1-6; tentative D gene TRBD1, with 6 bases matching. The receptor's source is a woman aged 80 or over with active or convalescent COVID-19. Sample: peripheral blood. The CDR3 reads as follows: CASSYSAIGGNSPLHF. The sequenced DNA is TGTGCCAGCAGTTACTCGGCAATAGGGGGTAATTCACCCCTCCACTTT.